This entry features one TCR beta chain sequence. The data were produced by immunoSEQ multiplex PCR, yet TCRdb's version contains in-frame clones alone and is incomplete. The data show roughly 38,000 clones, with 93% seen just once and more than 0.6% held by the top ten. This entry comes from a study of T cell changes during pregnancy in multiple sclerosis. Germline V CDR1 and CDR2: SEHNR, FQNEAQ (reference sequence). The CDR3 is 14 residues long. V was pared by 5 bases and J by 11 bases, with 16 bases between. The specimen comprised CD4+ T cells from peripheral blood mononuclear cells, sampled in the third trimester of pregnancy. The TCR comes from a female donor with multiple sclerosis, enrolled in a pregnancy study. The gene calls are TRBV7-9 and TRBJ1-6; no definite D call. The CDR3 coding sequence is TGTGCCAGCAGCCCCCAGAGGATTGAGGCACCCCTCCACTTT. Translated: CASSPQRIEAPLHF.